This T cell receptor (beta chain) derives from a study of blood T cell repertoires in COVID-19. Study overall: Sources were T cells, B-cell-depleted T cells, or PBMCs; the material itself was cDNA or gDNA.

All enrollees were roughly 18 to 89 years old and from 20 to 30 US areas. Cohort 3 recovered donors had two negative PCRs, clearance, or symptom resolution. Assay: immunoSEQ multiplex PCR; the TCRdb copy retains only in-frame clones and omits some. The table has approximately 490,000 clones, around 87% seen once. Trimming pared 0 bases from V and 6 bases from J, leaving 7 bases between. Per the germline V gene, CDR1 is SGHDT and CDR2 is YYEEEE. This CDR3 is built from 12 residues. V and J are TRBV5-6 and TRBJ2-7; D possibly corresponds to TRBD2 (5 bases). Sequencing was done on a sample of PBMCs or T cells enriched from blood (not recorded which). The sequence derives from a woman aged 18 to 35 who had recovered from COVID-19. The CDR3, as DNA: TGTGCCAGCAGCTTGGTGGCGGGCGAGCAGTACTTC. Translating it yields CASSLVAGEQYF.